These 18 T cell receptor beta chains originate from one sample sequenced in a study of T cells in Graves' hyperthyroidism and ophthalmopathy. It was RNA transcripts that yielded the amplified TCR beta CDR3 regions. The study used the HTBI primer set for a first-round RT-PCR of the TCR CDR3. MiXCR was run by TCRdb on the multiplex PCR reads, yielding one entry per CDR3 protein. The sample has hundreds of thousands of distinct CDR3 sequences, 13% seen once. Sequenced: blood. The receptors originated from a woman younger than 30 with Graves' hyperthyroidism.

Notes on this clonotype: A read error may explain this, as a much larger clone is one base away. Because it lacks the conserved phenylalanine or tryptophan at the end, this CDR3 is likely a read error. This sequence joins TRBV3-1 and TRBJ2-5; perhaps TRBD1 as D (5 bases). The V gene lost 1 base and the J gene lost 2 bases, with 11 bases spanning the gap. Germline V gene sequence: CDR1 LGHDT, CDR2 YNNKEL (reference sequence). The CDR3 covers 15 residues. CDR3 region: CASSQVWAGQETQYL. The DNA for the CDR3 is TGTGCCAGCAGCCAAGTGTGGGCAGGGCAAGAGACCCAGTACCTC.

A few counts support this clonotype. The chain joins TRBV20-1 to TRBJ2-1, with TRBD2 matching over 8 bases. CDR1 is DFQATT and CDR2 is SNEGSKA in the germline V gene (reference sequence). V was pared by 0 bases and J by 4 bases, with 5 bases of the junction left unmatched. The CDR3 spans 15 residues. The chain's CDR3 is CSARDPGLVYNEQFF. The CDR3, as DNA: TGCAGTGCTAGAGATCCGGGACTAGTATACAATGAGCAGTTCTTC.

CDR3 DNA: TGTGCCAGCAGCGATACAGGGTTTAGTGAGACCCAGTACTTC. This gives the protein CASSDTGFSETQYF. The gene calls are TRBV2 and TRBJ2-5; TRBD1 is a possible D gene (6 bases). Germline CDR1 is SNHLY and CDR2 is FYNNEI. Trimming removed 6 bases at V and 5 bases at J, with 16 bases between. CDR3 size: 14 residues. Variable domain in full (rest from reference TRBV2 and TRBJ2-5): EPEVTQTPSHQVTQMGQEVILRCVPISNHLYFYWYRQILGQKVEFLVSFYNNEISEKSEIFDDQFSVERPDGSNFTLKIRSTKLEDSAMYFCASSDTGFSETQYFGPGTRLLVL.

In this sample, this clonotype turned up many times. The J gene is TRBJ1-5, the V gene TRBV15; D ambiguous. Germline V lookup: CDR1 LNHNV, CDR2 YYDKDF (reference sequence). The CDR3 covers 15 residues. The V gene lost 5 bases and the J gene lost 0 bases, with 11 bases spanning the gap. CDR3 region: CATSSLDHSNQPQHF. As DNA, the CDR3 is TGTGCCACCAGCTCGTTGGACCATAGCAATCAGCCCCAGCATTTT.

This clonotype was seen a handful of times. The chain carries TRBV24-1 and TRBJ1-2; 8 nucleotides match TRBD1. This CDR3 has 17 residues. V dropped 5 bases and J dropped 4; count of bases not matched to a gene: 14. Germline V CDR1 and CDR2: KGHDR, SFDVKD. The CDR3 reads CATSASPGTGLSYGYTF. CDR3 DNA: TGTGCCACCAGTGCGTCCCCCGGGACAGGCCTTTCCTATGGCTACACCTTC.

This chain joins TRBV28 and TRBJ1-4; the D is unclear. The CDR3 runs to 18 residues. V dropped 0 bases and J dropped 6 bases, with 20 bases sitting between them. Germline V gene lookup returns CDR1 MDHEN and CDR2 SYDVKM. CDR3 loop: CASSLWPAGSSSDEKLFF. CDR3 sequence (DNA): TGTGCCAGCAGTTTATGGCCAGCGGGTTCGTCGAGTGATGAAAAACTGTTTTTT.

The DNA of the CDR3 is TGTGCCATCCCCAACGGCCAGGGGAACTATGGCTACACCTTC. Translating it yields CAIPNGQGNYGYTF. The chain joins TRBV28 to TRBJ1-2; D may be TRBD1 (6 bases). CDR1 is MDHEN, CDR2 SYDVKM, per germline. The ends were cut back, 10 bases at V and 2 bases at J, with 17 bases in the middle. This CDR3 has 14 residues.

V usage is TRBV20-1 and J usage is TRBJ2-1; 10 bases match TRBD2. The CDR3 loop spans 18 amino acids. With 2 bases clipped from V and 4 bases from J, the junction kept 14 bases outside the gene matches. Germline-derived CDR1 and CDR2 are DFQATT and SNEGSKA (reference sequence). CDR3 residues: CSARRRWASGSVYNEQFF. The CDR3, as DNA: TGCAGTGCTAGAAGGAGGTGGGCTAGCGGGAGCGTATACAATGAGCAGTTCTTC.

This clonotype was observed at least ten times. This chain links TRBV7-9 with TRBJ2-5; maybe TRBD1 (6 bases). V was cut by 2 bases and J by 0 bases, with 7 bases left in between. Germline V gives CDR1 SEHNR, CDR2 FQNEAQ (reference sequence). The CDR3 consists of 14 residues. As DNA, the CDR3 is TGTGCCAGCAGCTTAAGGGGGTACCAAGAGACCCAGTACTTC. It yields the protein CASSLRGYQETQYF.

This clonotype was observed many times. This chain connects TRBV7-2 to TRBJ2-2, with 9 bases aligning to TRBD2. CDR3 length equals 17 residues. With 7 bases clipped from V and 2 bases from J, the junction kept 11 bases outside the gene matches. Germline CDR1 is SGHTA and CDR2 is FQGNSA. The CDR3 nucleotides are TGTGCCAGCAACAATAGGCCTAGCGGGATTAACACCGGGGAGCTGTTTTTT. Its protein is CASNNRPSGINTGELFF.

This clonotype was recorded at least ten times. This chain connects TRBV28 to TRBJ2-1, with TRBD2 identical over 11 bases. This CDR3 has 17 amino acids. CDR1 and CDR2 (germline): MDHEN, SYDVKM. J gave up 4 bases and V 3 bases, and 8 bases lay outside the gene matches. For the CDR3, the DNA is TGTGCCAGCAGTTTTGTTTGGGCTAGCGGGAGGTACAATGAGCAGTTCTTC. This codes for CASSFVWASGRYNEQFF.

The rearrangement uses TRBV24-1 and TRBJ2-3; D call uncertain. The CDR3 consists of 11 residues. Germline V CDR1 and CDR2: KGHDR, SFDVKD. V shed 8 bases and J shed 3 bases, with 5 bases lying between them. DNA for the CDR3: TGTGCCACCAAGAATACAGATACGCAGTATTTT. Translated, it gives CATKNTDTQYF.

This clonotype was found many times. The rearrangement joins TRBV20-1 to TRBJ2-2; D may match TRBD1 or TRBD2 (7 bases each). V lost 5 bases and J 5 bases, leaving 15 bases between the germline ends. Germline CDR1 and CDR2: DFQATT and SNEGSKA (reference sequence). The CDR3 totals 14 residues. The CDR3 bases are TGCAGTGCTCCAGACCAGGGGGGGACCGGGGAGCTGTTTTTT. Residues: CSAPDQGGTGELFF.

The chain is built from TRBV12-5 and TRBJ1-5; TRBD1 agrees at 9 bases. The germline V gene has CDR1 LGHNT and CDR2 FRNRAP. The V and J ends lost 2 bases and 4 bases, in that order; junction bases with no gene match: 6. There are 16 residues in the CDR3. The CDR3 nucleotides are TGTGCTAGTGGTTTGTTGGGGACAGGGTCAAATCAGCCCCAGCATTTT. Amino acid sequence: CASGLLGTGSNQPQHF.

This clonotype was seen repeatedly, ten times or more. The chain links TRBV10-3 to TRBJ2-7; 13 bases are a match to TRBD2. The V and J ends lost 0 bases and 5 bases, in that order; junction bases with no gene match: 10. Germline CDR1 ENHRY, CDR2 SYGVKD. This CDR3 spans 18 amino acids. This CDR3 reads CAISESLPTSGRIDEQYF. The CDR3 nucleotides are TGTGCCATCAGTGAGTCTCTACCGACTAGCGGGAGGATTGACGAGCAGTACTTC.

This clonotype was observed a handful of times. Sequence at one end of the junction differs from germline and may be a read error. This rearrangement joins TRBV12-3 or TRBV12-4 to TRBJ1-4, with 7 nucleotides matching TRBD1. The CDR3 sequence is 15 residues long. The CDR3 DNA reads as TGTGCCAGCAGTCTGCGGACAGGATCTAATGAAAAACTGTCTTTT. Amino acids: CASSLRTGSNEKLSF.

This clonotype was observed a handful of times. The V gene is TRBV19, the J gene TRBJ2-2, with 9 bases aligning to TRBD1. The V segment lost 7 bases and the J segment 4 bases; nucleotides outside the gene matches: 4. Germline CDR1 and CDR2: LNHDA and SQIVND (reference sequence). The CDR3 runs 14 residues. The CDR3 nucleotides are TGTGCCAGTAACCGGGACAGGGTCACCGGGGAGCTGTTTTTT. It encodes CASNRDRVTGELFF.

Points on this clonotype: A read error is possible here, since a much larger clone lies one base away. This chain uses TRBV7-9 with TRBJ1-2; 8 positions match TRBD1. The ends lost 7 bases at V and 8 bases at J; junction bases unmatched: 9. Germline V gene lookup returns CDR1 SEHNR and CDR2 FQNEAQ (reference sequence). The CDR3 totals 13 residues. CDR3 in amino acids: CASIGTGSLGYTF. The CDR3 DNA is TGTGCCAGCATCGGGACAGGCTCTCTAGGCTACACCTTC.